This TCR beta chain was documented in a study of beta chain features in type 1 diabetes. Study-level results: HLA effects on TCRB rearrangement stayed unresolved here. Insertions were fewer and deletions more numerous at VDJ junctions in type 1 diabetes patients.

This clone came up a few times. No antigen is known for it. Expressed TCRB transcripts got sequenced, as all isolated RNA was reverse transcribed. The data were produced by immunoSEQ multiplex PCR, yet TCRdb's version contains in-frame clones alone and is incomplete. This sample has about 900,000 clones, with under 20% found just once. Germline V gene lookup returns CDR1 SGHVS and CDR2 FQNEAQ. Between the trimmed V and J ends, which lost 1 base and 4 bases, there was a span of 15 bases. The CDR3 contains 16 residues. V is TRBV7-8 and J is TRBJ2-3, with D possibly being TRBD1 (5 bases). The source is a woman under 30 in good health. Sequencing was done on a sample of naive CD4+ T cells from blood. CDR3 loop: CASSLGGSFAADTQYF. The DNA for the CDR3 is TGTGCCAGCAGCTTAGGGGGCTCTTTTGCTGCAGATACGCAGTATTTT.